This T cell receptor beta chain was captured by sequencing in a study of blood T cell repertoires in COVID-19 (dated by TCRdb to 2020 to 2021). The study in broad terms: The collaborator samples originated in the United States, Italy and Spain and spanned the acute and convalescent phases of COVID-19. Where available, HLA class I and class II types were taken from metadata supplied by the sample provider and were not determined by assay-based typing. The repertoires were released in a freely available public database meant as a resource for research on the immune response to SARS-CoV-2. The prospective study material was composed of cDNA or gDNA derived from T cells, B-cell-depleted T cells, or PBMCs. The samples were drawn from the first 160 participants of the ongoing ImmuneRACE study and from 950 to 1,500 subjects provided by 6 global collaborators. Sample metadata almost always included a de-identified subject ID, COVID-19 status, age in years and sex. Subjects who had been exposed to COVID-19, were actively infected with it, or had recovered from it provided the deeply sampled blood TCRbeta repertoires that made up the dataset.

One collaborating source in Seattle enrolled patients during active infection and followed them longitudinally through the course of disease. The collaborating institutions used their own protocols to collect whole blood in K2EDTA tubes. For TCRbeta analysis, collaborators shipped samples as frozen whole blood, isolated PBMCs, or DNA extracted from either of those sample types. The germline V gene specifies SGHTA as CDR1 and FQGNSA as CDR2. Relative to germline, V is missing 5 bases and J is missing 6 bases, with 3 bases of the junction outside any gene match. Its CDR3 holds 15 amino acids, cysteine through phenylalanine. This entry keeps only the CDR3 DNA: 45 bases, framed from base 1. What the work shows at the level of the full study, not this receptor alone: How much clinical and demographic metadata was included differed by source and by participant, and the metadata was provided uncurated.

TCRbeta CDR3 regions were amplified from genomic DNA using the immunoSEQ Assay, a bias-controlled multiplex PCR. As for the authors' bioinformatics: Within the assay, amplification of reference gene primers was used to estimate how many nucleated cells each sample contained. To quantify the absolute abundance of each unique TCRbeta CDR3 rearrangement, sequence reads were collapsed and filtered. For each sample, productive Simpson clonality was calculated by taking the square root of Simpson's diversity index across productive rearrangements. Entries here come from immuneACCESS through TCRdb and include only in-frame sequences with V and J called. Some clones fail to appear in such tables; in the studies checked, an unresolved V gene covers under half of the shortfall, and the cause of the remainder is unknown. V, J and clone size were drawn from that table, and D and trimming were deduced from the DNA. A total of 300,000 to 400,000 clones appear in this sample, approximately 87% of them only once. The ten largest clones take up approximately 2.4% of the sample.

For this clone: Its antigen is unknown. Per-base quality was not reported, and no clone a single base away is much larger than it.

This clonotype was sampled from an older woman with COVID-19, enrolled during active disease. Input material: peripheral blood. The rearrangement combines TRBV7-2 with TRBJ2-3, with TRBD2 identical over 15 junction bases. The CDR3 in this case is CASSRTSGGADTQYF. The nucleotide sequence is TGTGCCAGCAGCCGGACTAGCGGGGGGGCGGATACGCAGTATTTT.